This TCR beta chain came from a study of blood T cell repertoires in COVID-19 (dated by TCRdb to 2018 to 2020). Regarding the complete study: The collaborator samples originated in the United States, Italy and Spain and spanned the acute and convalescent phases of COVID-19. The material from the prospective study consisted of cDNA or gDNA derived from T cells, B-cell-depleted T cells, or PBMCs. Subjects who had been exposed to COVID-19, were actively infected with it, or had recovered from it provided the deeply sampled blood TCRbeta repertoires that made up the dataset. The repertoires were released in a freely available public database intended as a resource for research on the immune response to SARS-CoV-2. The samples were drawn from two sources: the first 160 participants of the ongoing ImmuneRACE study, and 1,200 or so subjects contributed by 6 global collaborators. Sample metadata almost always included a de-identified subject ID, COVID-19 status, age in years and sex. HLA class I and class II types, where available, came from metadata supplied by the sample provider rather than from assay-based typing. The paper's findings and limits, for the study overall: How much clinical and demographic metadata was included differed by source and by participant, and the metadata was provided uncurated.

The collaborating institutions used their own protocols to collect whole blood in K2EDTA tubes. For TCRbeta analysis, collaborator samples were shipped as frozen whole blood, as isolated PBMCs, or as DNA extracted from either sample type. TCRbeta CDR3 regions were amplified from genomic DNA using the immunoSEQ Assay, a bias-controlled multiplex PCR. Concerning the study's data processing: The number of nucleated cells in each sample was estimated from the amplification of reference gene primers within the assay. To quantify the absolute abundance of each unique TCRbeta CDR3 rearrangement, sequence reads were collapsed and filtered. For each sample, productive Simpson clonality was calculated as the square root of Simpson's diversity index across productive rearrangements. Here the immuneACCESS table is served through TCRdb, limited to in-frame sequences with V and J called. Missing clones are a known gap in these copies; in checked studies unresolved V genes cover under half, and the rest lacks a known reason. V and J calls plus clone size are reproduced from that table; the DNA served to infer D and trimming. The sample table contains about 200,000 clones; only one count was recorded for approximately 87% of them. 0.78% of the sample belongs to the ten largest clones.

CDR3 length: 13 amino acids, cysteine to phenylalanine. Solely the CDR3 DNA is kept, with 39 bases framed from the first base. Between the V and J ends, shortened by 5 bases and 4 bases respectively, the junction contains 9 bases. CDR1 and CDR2 are read off the germline V gene (reference sequence) as LNHDA and SQIVND. This clone was counted a single time. Its antigen is still unknown. There are no base qualities to consult, and no much larger clone falls within one base. Sequenced sample: peripheral blood. This clonotype originated in an older woman with acute or convalescent COVID-19. The sequence is built from TRBV19 and TRBJ1-5, and perhaps TRBD1 as D gene, on 6 matching bases. CDR3 protein: CASSPDRNQPQHF. The nucleotide sequence is TGTGCCAGTAGTCCCGACAGGAATCAGCCCCAGCATTTT.